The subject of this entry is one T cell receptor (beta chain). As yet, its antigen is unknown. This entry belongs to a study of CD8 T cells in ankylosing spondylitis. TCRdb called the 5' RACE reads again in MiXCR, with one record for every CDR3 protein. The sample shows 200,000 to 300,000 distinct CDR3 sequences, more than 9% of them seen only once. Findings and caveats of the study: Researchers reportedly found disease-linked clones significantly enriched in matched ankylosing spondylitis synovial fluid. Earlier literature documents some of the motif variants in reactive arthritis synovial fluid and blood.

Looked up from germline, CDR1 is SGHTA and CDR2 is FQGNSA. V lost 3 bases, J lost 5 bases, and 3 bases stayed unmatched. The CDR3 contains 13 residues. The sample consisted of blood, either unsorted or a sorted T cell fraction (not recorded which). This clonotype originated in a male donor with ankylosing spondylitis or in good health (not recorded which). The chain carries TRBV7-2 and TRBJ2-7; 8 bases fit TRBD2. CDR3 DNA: TGTGCCAGCAGCTTGTGGACTAGCAACGAGCAGTACTTC. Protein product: CASSLWTSNEQYF.